Presented here are 31 T cell receptor beta chains from one specimen sequenced in a study of beta chain features in type 1 diabetes. The authors reverse transcribed all of the isolated RNA, so sequencing captured expressed TCRB transcripts. The method was immunoSEQ multiplex PCR; TCRdb's version includes in-frame clones alone and lacks a portion of them. Among roughly 140,000 clones listed, 6.9% were seen once. Specimen: central memory CD4+ T cells from blood. All receptors come from a woman aged 25 to 39 in good health.

This clone came up many times. This sequence joins TRBV30 and TRBJ2-5; 7 nucleotides line up with TRBD2. The V gene end was trimmed by 4 bases and the J gene end by 4 bases; junction bases not matched to a gene: 0. Looked up from germline, CDR1 is GTSNPN and CDR2 is SVGIG (reference sequence). This CDR3 contains 11 residues. CDR3 sequence reads: CAWTGGETQYF. The CDR3 nucleotides are TGTGCCTGGACGGGGGGAGAGACCCAGTACTTC.

Only a few counts were recorded for this clone. The J gene is TRBJ2-7, the V gene TRBV6-4, with 7 positions matching TRBD2. This CDR3 region has 14 residues. J was trimmed by 9 bases and V by 1 base; bases with no gene match: 9. Germline-derived CDR1 and CDR2 are MRHNA and SNTAGT. DNA of the CDR3: TGTGCCAGCAGTGACTTGGGAGGGGATCGAGGGCAGTACTTC. This sequence encodes CASSDLGGDRGQYF.

The table lists this clone with many counts. The CDR3: CASSLVAEGQYF. In DNA, the CDR3 is TGTGCCAGCAGCTTAGTTGCGGAGGGGCAGTACTTC. The chain joins TRBV7-2 to TRBJ2-7, with a weak D call TRBD2 (6 bases). This CDR3 is 12 amino acids long. Deletions cut 1 base from V and 9 bases from J, with 10 bases between. Germline V gives CDR1 SGHTA, CDR2 FQGNSA.

This clone occurred a few times. DNA of the CDR3: TGTGCCAGCAGCTCAACAGCGGCCCCTGAAGCTTTCTTT. Translation: CASSSTAAPEAFF. The rearrangement joins TRBV7-9 to TRBJ1-1, with D unresolved. The CDR3 loop spans 13 amino acids. Germline V gene lookup returns CDR1 SEHNR and CDR2 FQNEAQ (reference sequence). Trimming shortened V by 4 bases and J by 6 bases, and 12 bases separated the two germline ends.

This clone was detected a few times. V usage is TRBV4-3 and J usage is TRBJ2-1; TRBD2 matches at 9 bases. This CDR3 is 18 amino acids long. V trimming: 4 bases; J trimming: 0 bases; junction bases outside the gene matches: 10. The germline V gene has CDR1 LGHNA and CDR2 YSLEER. CDR3 amino acids: CASSRGTSPTLSYNEQFF. In nucleotides, the CDR3 is TGCGCCAGCAGCCGAGGGACTAGCCCGACCCTCTCCTACAATGAGCAGTTCTTC.

The J gene is TRBJ2-4, the V gene TRBV4-2; 8 bases match TRBD1. The CDR3 totals 13 residues. Germline V gene data show CDR1 as LGHNA and CDR2 as YNFKEQ. After removal of 4 bases from V and 6 bases from J, the junction contained 2 bases not matched to a gene. CDR3 region: CASSRGQGNIQYF. CDR3 sequence (DNA): TGTGCCAGCAGCCGCGGACAGGGAAACATTCAGTACTTC.

This clone appeared a few times. The chain uses TRBV6-5 and TRBJ2-2; 10 positions agree with TRBD1. V was clipped by 2 bases and J by 6 bases; unmatched bases: 3. Germline loops: CDR1 MNHEY, CDR2 SVGAGI. The CDR3 runs 15 residues. CDR3 in amino acids: CASSYQTGGPGELFF. CDR3 nucleotides: TGTGCCAGCAGTTACCAGACAGGGGGCCCCGGGGAGCTGTTTTTT.

This clone was counted only a few times. The CDR3 DNA sequence: TGTGCCAGCAGCTCGTATTTCAGGGGGTGGGGCACAGATACGCAGTATTTT. Its protein is CASSSYFRGWGTDTQYF. V and J are TRBV7-2 and TRBJ2-3; 7 bases match TRBD1. The CDR3 extends over 17 amino acids. CDR1 and CDR2 (germline): SGHTA, FQGNSA. J gave up 1 base and V 4 bases, and 11 bases lay outside the gene matches.

There are a few counts of this clone. The V gene is TRBV4-2, the J gene TRBJ1-1; 7 nucleotides agree with TRBD1. The CDR3 covers 16 residues. Germline V CDR1 and CDR2: LGHNA, YNFKEQ. V lost 1 base and J lost 4; bases outside the gene matches: 9. CDR3 loop: CASSQVHKGAGTEAFF. The CDR3 nucleotides read TGTGCCAGCAGCCAAGTTCACAAGGGGGCTGGCACTGAAGCTTTCTTT.

This clone was found a few times. The chain combines TRBV4-3 with TRBJ1-4, with D maybe TRBD1 (6 bases). Trimming removed 4 bases at V and 7 bases at J, with 16 bases between. Looked up from germline, CDR1 is LGHNA and CDR2 is YSLEER. The CDR3 runs to 15 residues. The CDR3: CASSRTGGDSEKLFF. CDR3 in DNA: TGCGCCAGCAGCCGAACGGGGGGCGACAGTGAAAAACTGTTTTTT.

The table lists this clone with a few counts. The chain joins TRBV28 to TRBJ1-3, with D tentatively TRBD1 (5 bases). Trimming pared 6 bases from V and 6 bases from J, leaving 24 bases between. Germline-derived CDR1 and CDR2 are MDHEN and SYDVKM. The CDR3 runs 17 residues. Here the CDR3 reads CASRPPWGGYRENTIYF. CDR3 sequence (DNA): TGTGCCAGCAGACCTCCCTGGGGGGGGTACCGGGAAAACACCATATATTTT.

To note about this clone: Relative to the germline gene, one junction end is altered; a read error may explain this. CDR3 sequence: CASSRELTSGMTQYF. In DNA form, the CDR3 reads TGTGCTAGCAGCCGAGAACTGACTAGCGGGATGACCCAGTACTTC. The chain employs TRBV7-7 and TRBJ2-5; TRBD2 aligns across 11 bases. The CDR3 spans 15 residues. CDR1 and CDR2 (germline): SSHAT, FNYEAQ (reference sequence).

V usage is TRBV5-6 and J usage is TRBJ2-1, with D possibly TRBD2 on 6 matching bases. Trimming took 4 bases from V and 2 from J, leaving 19 bases between them. Germline CDR1 SGHDT, CDR2 YYEEEE. The length of the CDR3 is 17 residues. The CDR3 nucleotides are TGTGCCAGCAGCACCCCTGAGAAGGGAGGCCCCTACAATGAGCAGTTCTTC. Translated: CASSTPEKGGPYNEQFF.

The chain has TRBV19 and TRBJ1-5; D is unclear. Germline V gene sequence: CDR1 LNHDA, CDR2 SQIVND (reference sequence). The CDR3 totals 14 residues. V lost 3 bases and J 3 bases, leaving 9 bases between the germline ends. Here the CDR3 DNA reads TGTGCCAGTAGTATGGGCAGAAACAATCAGCCCCAGCATTTT. Translating gives CASSMGRNNQPQHF.

The table lists this clone with a few counts. V usage is TRBV5-8 and J usage is TRBJ1-2; TRBD1 matches 7 bases. With 0 bases clipped from V and 11 bases from J, the junction kept 13 bases outside the gene matches. Germline CDR1 SGHTS, CDR2 YDEGEE. This CDR3 spans 15 amino acids. The DNA of the CDR3 is TGTGCCAGCAGCTTGGTGACAGGGAGTGCAGTGAGGTACACCTTC. This gives the protein CASSLVTGSAVRYTF.

In regard to this clone: Distinct nucleotide sequences in the sample also encode this CDR3. The rearrangement uses TRBV30 and TRBJ2-3, with 8 positions matching TRBD2. J lost 1 base, V lost 3 bases, and 6 bases had no gene match. The CDR3 has 15 residues. Germline values: CDR1 GTSNPN, CDR2 SVGIG (reference sequence). The CDR3 is CAWSLAGLGTDTQYF. CDR3 nucleotides: TGTGCCTGGAGCTTAGCGGGGCTGGGCACAGATACGCAGTATTTT.

This sequence joins TRBV28 and TRBJ1-5, with D maybe TRBD1 (6 bases). The V and J ends lost 4 bases and 7 bases respectively, with 17 bases between them. Looked up from germline, CDR1 is MDHEN and CDR2 is SYDVKM. The length of the CDR3 is 15 residues. The CDR3, as DNA: TGTGCCAGCAGTTCCATCTTACAGGGAAGACAGCCCCAGCATTTT. Its translation is CASSSILQGRQPQHF.

This clone was detected a few times. The chain's CDR3 is CASSIRGDGNEQFF. CDR3 nucleotide sequence: TGTGCCAGTAGTATACGCGGGGATGGGAATGAGCAGTTCTTC. The V call is TRBV19, the J call TRBJ2-1, with a possible D match to TRBD2 (6 bases). The length of the CDR3 is 14 residues. Germline lookup yields CDR1 LNHDA and CDR2 SQIVND (reference sequence). The V end was cut by 2 bases, the J end by 7 bases, with 12 bases between.

Turning to this clone: This clone may be a read error of a much larger clone one base away. The V call is TRBV28, the J call TRBJ2-7, with D unresolved. Germline CDR1 MDHEN, CDR2 SYDVKM. This CDR3 has 11 residues. V was trimmed by 6 bases and J by 4 bases, leaving 7 bases between them. The CDR3 DNA is TGTGCCAGCAGCTCCGAGTACGAGCAGTACTTC. This gives the protein CASSSEYEQYF.

This chain joins TRBV2 and TRBJ2-5; no clear D. CDR3 length: 11 amino acids. The V end lost 7 bases, the J end lost 3 bases, and 6 bases lay between the germline ends. Germline V lookup: CDR1 SNHLY, CDR2 FYNNEI. The CDR3 sequence is CASTREETQYF. In nucleotides, the CDR3 is TGTGCCAGCACGCGAGAAGAGACCCAGTACTTC.

The sample holds a few counts of this clone. The V call is TRBV2, the J call TRBJ2-1; D possibly corresponds to TRBD2 (6 bases). Trimming pared 0 bases from V and 7 bases from J, leaving 13 bases between. This CDR3 is built from 15 residues. Germline V gene lookup returns CDR1 SNHLY and CDR2 FYNNEI. The chain's CDR3 is CASSEALGGRNEQFF. DNA of the CDR3: TGTGCCAGCAGTGAAGCACTAGGAGGGCGGAATGAGCAGTTCTTC.

CDR3 bases: TGTGCCAGCAGCGACGGAAACACAGGGGGCACTGAAGCTTTCTTT. Encoded protein: CASSDGNTGGTEAFF. The chain carries TRBV6-5 and TRBJ1-1; 8 bases line up with TRBD1. Germline V gene sequence: CDR1 MNHEY, CDR2 SVGAGI. The V and J ends lost 6 bases and 4 bases, in that order; junction bases with no gene match: 10. This CDR3 region has 15 residues.

This clone was observed a few times. CDR3 DNA: TGTGCCAGCAGTTCCTCGGACTACCCCAGGGACAATGAGCAGTTCTTC. The encoded protein is CASSSSDYPRDNEQFF. J is TRBJ2-1 and V is TRBV6-5; tentatively, D is TRBD2 (6 bases). The germline V gene has CDR1 MNHEY and CDR2 SVGAGI. There are 16 residues in the CDR3. The V end was cut by 4 bases, the J end by 5 bases, with 18 bases between.

The chain couples TRBV19 to TRBJ1-5, with D tentatively TRBD1 (5 bases). The V gene's germline CDR1 is LNHDA and CDR2 SQIVND (reference sequence). The CDR3 covers 13 residues. V lost 7 bases and J 6 bases, leaving 13 bases between the germline ends. This CDR3 is CASTAGRTQPQHF. CDR3 DNA sequence: TGTGCCAGTACCGCAGGGCGAACTCAGCCCCAGCATTTT.

This chain uses TRBV2 with TRBJ1-1; D is perhaps TRBD1 (6 bases). Trimming removed 7 bases at V and 2 bases at J, with 11 bases between. The CDR3 runs 13 residues. Germline loops: CDR1 SNHLY, CDR2 FYNNEI. CDR3 in DNA: TGTGCCAGCACGTTGGACAGAAACACTGAAGCTTTCTTT. Encoded protein: CASTLDRNTEAFF.

The V and J genes are TRBV11-2 and TRBJ1-2; possible D gene TRBD1, 5 bases. Germline V CDR1 and CDR2: SGHAT, FQNNGV. Trimming removed 4 bases at V and 2 bases at J, with 11 bases between. The CDR3 has 14 amino acids. CDR3 DNA: TGTGCCAGCAGCTCGCTCAGGGTGAACTATGGCTACACCTTC. This sequence encodes CASSSLRVNYGYTF.

This clone was picked up many times. The chain links TRBV7-9 to TRBJ2-3, with D uncertain. Deletions cut 3 bases from V and 2 bases from J, with 9 bases between. This CDR3 is built from 14 residues. CDR1 is SEHNR, CDR2 FQNEAQ, per germline (reference sequence). CDR3 DNA: TGTGCCAGCAGCTTTGGTGGAGCCACAGATACGCAGTATTTT. Its protein product is CASSFGGATDTQYF.

The chain combines TRBV7-2 with TRBJ2-7; 11 nucleotides line up with TRBD2. The V and J ends lost 4 bases and 1 base, in that order; junction bases with no gene match: 6. This CDR3 contains 16 residues. Germline V lookup: CDR1 SGHTA, CDR2 FQGNSA. CDR3: CASSSTGTSGSYEQYF. The CDR3 coding sequence is TGTGCCAGCAGCTCAACCGGGACTAGCGGTTCCTACGAGCAGTACTTC.

The table lists this clone with a few counts. The V gene is TRBV2, the J gene TRBJ2-4, with D perhaps TRBD2 (6 bases). CDR3 length equals 15 residues. Germline CDR1 and CDR2: SNHLY and FYNNEI. Deletions cut 3 bases from V and 3 bases from J, with 12 bases between. In nucleotides, the CDR3 is TGTGCCAGCAGTGACGGCGGGAAGGTCAAAAACATTCAGTACTTC. The encoded protein is CASSDGGKVKNIQYF. The whole variable domain, remainder taken from reference TRBV2 and TRBJ2-4, is EPEVTQTPSHQVTQMGQEVILRCVPISNHLYFYWYRQILGQKVEFLVSFYNNEISEKSEIFDDQFSVERPDGSNFTLKIRSTKLEDSAMYFCASSDGGKVKNIQYFGAGTRLSVL.

The rearrangement joins TRBV4-3 to TRBJ2-3, with D perhaps TRBD2 (6 bases). The CDR3 spans 17 residues. In germline, CDR1 is LGHNA, CDR2 YSLEER. V was pared by 0 bases and J by 0 bases, with 13 bases between. CDR3 residues: CASSQDYTSKSTDTQYF. The CDR3 DNA follows: TGCGCCAGCAGCCAAGATTATACTAGCAAAAGCACAGATACGCAGTATTTT.

V usage is TRBV28 and J usage is TRBJ1-2; D uncertain. This CDR3 region has 12 residues. Trimming stripped 5 bases from V and 8 bases from J, with 12 bases between. Germline loops: CDR1 MDHEN, CDR2 SYDVKM. CDR3 in DNA: TGTGCCAGCAGTCTACTTCTCAACGGCTACACCTTC. Residues: CASSLLLNGYTF.